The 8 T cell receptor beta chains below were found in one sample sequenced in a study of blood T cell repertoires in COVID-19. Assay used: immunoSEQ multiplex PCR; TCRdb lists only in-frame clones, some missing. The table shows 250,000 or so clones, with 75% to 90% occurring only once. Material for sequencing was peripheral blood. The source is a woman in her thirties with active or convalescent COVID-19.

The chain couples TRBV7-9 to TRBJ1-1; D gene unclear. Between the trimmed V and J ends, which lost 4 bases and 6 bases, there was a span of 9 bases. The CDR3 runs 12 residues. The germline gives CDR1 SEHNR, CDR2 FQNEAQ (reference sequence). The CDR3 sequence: CASSSLGAEAFF. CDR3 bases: TGTGCCAGCAGCTCCTTGGGCGCTGAAGCTTTCTTT.

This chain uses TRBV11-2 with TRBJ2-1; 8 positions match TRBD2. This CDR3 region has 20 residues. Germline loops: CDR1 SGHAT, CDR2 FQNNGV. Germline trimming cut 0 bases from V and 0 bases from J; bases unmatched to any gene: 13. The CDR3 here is CASSLEASGWGGGSYNEQFF. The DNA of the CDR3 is TGTGCCAGCAGCTTAGAGGCTAGCGGGTGGGGAGGGGGCTCCTACAATGAGCAGTTCTTC.

The CDR3, as DNA: TGTGCCAGCAGCGTAGCCGCCAGCTCCTACGAGCAGTACTTC. It specifies CASSVAASSYEQYF. This chain uses TRBV9 with TRBJ2-7; D is undetermined. The CDR3 loop spans 14 amino acids. The V end was cut by 0 bases, the J end by 0 bases, with 7 bases between. CDR1 is SGDLS, CDR2 YYNGEE, per germline.

The CDR3 here is CASSLALTGGSNQPQHF. CDR3 DNA sequence: TGTGCCAGCAGCTTAGCCCTGACAGGGGGGTCCAATCAGCCCCAGCATTTT. The genes are TRBV7-9 and TRBJ1-5; 9 positions match TRBD1. CDR1 and CDR2 (germline): SEHNR, FQNEAQ (reference sequence). V lost 0 bases to trimming and J lost 3 bases; unmatched junction nucleotides: 6. This CDR3 comprises 17 residues.

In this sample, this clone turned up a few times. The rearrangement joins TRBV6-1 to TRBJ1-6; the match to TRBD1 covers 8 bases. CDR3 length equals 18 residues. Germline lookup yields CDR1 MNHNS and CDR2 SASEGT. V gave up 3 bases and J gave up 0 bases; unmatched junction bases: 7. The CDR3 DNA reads TGTGCCAGCAGTGATTTCGGGGACAGGAGCTCCTATAATTCACCCCTCCACTTT. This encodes CASSDFGDRSSYNSPLHF.

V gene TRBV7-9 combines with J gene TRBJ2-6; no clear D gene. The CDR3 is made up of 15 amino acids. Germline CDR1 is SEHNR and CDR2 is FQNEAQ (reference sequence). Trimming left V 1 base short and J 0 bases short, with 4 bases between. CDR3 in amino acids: CASSLGSSGANVLTF. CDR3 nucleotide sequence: TGTGCCAGCAGCTTAGGGAGCTCTGGGGCCAACGTCCTGACTTTC.

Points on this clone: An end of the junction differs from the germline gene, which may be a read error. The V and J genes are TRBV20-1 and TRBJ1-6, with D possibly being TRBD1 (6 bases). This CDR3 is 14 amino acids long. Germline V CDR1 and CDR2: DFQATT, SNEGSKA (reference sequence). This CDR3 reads CSASLTPTSQGIAF. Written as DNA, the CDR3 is TGCAGTGCTAGTCTGACGCCTACTTCCCAGGGGATCGCTTTT.

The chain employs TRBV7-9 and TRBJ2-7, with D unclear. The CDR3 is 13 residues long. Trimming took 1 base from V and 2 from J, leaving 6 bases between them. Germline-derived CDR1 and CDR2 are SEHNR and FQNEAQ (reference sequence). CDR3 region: CASSLDSTYEQYF. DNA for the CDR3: TGTGCCAGCAGCTTAGACAGTACCTACGAGCAGTACTTC. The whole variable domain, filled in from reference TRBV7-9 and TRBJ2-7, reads DTGVSQNPRHKITKRGQNVTFRCDPISEHNRLYWYRQTLGQGPEFLTYFQNEAQLEKSRLLSDRFSAERPKGSFSTLEIQRTEQGDSAMYLCASSLDSTYEQYFGPGTRLTVT.